This T cell receptor beta chain was retrieved from a study of CD8 T cells in Susac syndrome. Purification of the CD8+ and CD4+ T cells relied on negative isolation, and TEMRA cells underwent FACS enrichment. RNA totalling about 0.5 to 1 ug underwent reverse transcription with random hexamers. Across 54 Vbeta and 13 Jbeta, immunoSEQ multiplex PCR amplified TCR beta CDR3. Each CDR3 protein is one row after TCRdb ran MiXCR on the immunoSEQ multiplex PCR reads. The sample includes about 200,000 distinct CDR3 sequences, about 94% of them seen just once. V trimming: 5 bases; J trimming: 0 bases; junction bases outside the gene matches: 2. This CDR3 has 15 amino acids.

The chain employs TRBV12-3 or TRBV12-4 and TRBJ2-1; 9 nucleotides align to TRBD2. Sequenced material: CD8+ T cells from PBMCs. The sequence derives from a human donor with multiple sclerosis. CDR3 sequence: CASSEAGGSYNEQFF. The CDR3 region has the DNA TGTGCCAGCAGTGAAGCGGGGGGCTCCTACAATGAGCAGTTCTTC.